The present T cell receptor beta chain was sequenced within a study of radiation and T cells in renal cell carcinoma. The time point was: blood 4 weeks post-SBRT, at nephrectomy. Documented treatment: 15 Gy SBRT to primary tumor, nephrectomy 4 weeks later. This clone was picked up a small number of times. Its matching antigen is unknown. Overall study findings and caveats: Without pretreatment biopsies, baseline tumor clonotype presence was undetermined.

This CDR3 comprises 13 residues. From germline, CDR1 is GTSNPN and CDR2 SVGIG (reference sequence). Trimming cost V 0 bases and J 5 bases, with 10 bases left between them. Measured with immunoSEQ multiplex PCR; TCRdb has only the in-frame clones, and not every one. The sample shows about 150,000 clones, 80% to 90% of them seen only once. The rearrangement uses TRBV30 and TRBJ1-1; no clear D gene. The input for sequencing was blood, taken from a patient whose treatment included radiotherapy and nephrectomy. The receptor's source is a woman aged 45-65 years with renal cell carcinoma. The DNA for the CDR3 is TGTGCCTGGAGTGTACAGCAAGCTACTGAAGCTTTCTTT. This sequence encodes CAWSVQQATEAFF.